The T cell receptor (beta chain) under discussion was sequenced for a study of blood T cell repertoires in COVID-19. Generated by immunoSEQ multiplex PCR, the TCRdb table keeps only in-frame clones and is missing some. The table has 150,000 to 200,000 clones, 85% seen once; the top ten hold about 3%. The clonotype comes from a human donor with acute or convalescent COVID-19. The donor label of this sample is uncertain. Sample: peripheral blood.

The CDR3 DNA follows: TGTGCCAGCAGTTTGTATGGCGGGGGAGGGACCCAGTACTTC. Amino acids: CASSLYGGGGTQYF. This chain connects TRBV27 to TRBJ2-5; 7 bases agree with TRBD2. Germline V gene sequence: CDR1 MNHEY, CDR2 SMNVEV (reference sequence). V lost 3 bases and J lost 7; bases outside the gene matches: 8. The CDR3 is 14 amino acids.